The entry that follows covers one TCR beta chain sequence. CDR3 length equals 15 residues. Looked up from germline, CDR1 is SGHRS and CDR2 is YFSETQ. V dropped 3 bases and J dropped 2 bases, with 14 bases sitting between them. CDR3 regions of TCR beta were amplified from RNA transcripts. First-round RT-PCR used HTBI primers; second-round multiplex PCR followed. TCRdb independently ran MiXCR on the multiplex PCR reads; one entry per CDR3 protein. The sample contains more than 300,000 distinct CDR3 sequences, 15% of which appear only once. The sample originates from a study of Graves' ophthalmopathy and Graves' hyperthyroidism. Hyperthyroidism in these 18- to 65-year-old patients was newly diagnosed, lasting under 2 months. If patients had other autoimmune diseases, uncontrolled infections, pregnancy or lactation, they were excluded. Clinical symptoms, serum thyroxine, TRAb, thyroid ultrasound and orbital computed tomography were relied on for diagnosis. PBMCs were obtained from roughly 9.5 ml of fresh peripheral blood.

Material: peripheral blood. The origin of this receptor is a woman between 18 and 29 years old with stable Graves' hyperthyroidism. The rearrangement joins TRBV5-1 to TRBJ1-1, with TRBD1 as a possible D gene (6 bases). The CDR3, as DNA: TGCGCCAGCAGCTACCTCACAGGGATTAACACTGAAGCTTTCTTT. Its protein product is CASSYLTGINTEAFF.